This T cell receptor (beta chain) was observed in a study of beta chain features in type 1 diabetes. Notes on the study in general: Patients with Type 1 diabetes showed moderately but significantly shorter TCRB CDR3s in all four CD4+ subsets.

Of the isolated RNA, all was reverse transcribed, and so the sequenced material was expressed TCRB transcripts. Here immunoSEQ multiplex PCR was the method, and the copy in TCRdb shows in-frame clones only, minus some. Among a few hundred thousand clones listed, over 12% were seen once. This clone was seen a handful of times. The target antigen is unknown. Other nucleotide sequences from this sample produce the same CDR3. Trimming cost V 5 bases and J 5 bases; bases outside gene matches: 5. The CDR3 contains 14 residues. Germline values: CDR1 SGHTA, CDR2 FQGNSA. The sequenced material came from naive CD4+ T cells from blood. This chain links TRBV7-2 with TRBJ1-1; TRBD1 matches 10 bases. This receptor was identified in a man between 18 and 29 years old with type 1 diabetes. The CDR3 loop reads CASSPGQGRTEAFF. In DNA form, the CDR3 reads TGTGCCAGCAGCCCGGGACAGGGGAGGACTGAAGCTTTCTTT.